This passage covers 19 T cell receptor beta chains from one sample sequenced in a study of T cells in Graves' hyperthyroidism and ophthalmopathy. RNA transcripts were the template for amplifying TCR beta CDR3 regions. When the TCR CDR3 underwent first-round RT-PCR, the HTBI primer set was used. MiXCR, run by TCRdb on the multiplex PCR reads, gives a single entry per CDR3 protein. The table lists 250,000 to 350,000 distinct CDR3 sequences, 22% of them singletons, with 50% to 75% in the top ten. What was sequenced was blood. The receptors were sampled from a young man with Graves' ophthalmopathy.

This clonotype occurred many times. The V gene is TRBV11-3, the J gene TRBJ2-7; possible D gene TRBD1, 5 bases. The CDR3 runs to 14 residues. The germline V gene has CDR1 SGHNT and CDR2 YENEEA. V was shortened by 2 bases and J by 1 base, with 9 bases between the two germline ends. The DNA of the CDR3 is TGTGCCAGCAGCTTAACGTCAGGGTCCTACGAGCAGTACTTC. Its protein is CASSLTSGSYEQYF.

The chain uses TRBV10-2 and TRBJ2-3; D remains ambiguous. This CDR3 contains 15 residues. Trimming shortened V by 0 bases and J by 0 bases, and 7 bases separated the two germline ends. The germline V gene encodes CDR1 WSHSY and CDR2 SAAADI. CDR3 residues: CASSESYSSTDTQYF. As DNA, the CDR3 is TGCGCCAGCAGTGAGTCGTATTCTAGCACAGATACGCAGTATTTT.

This clonotype was observed a few times. The chain uses TRBV9 and TRBJ2-1, with 7 nucleotides matching TRBD2. CDR1 SGDLS and CDR2 YYNGEE come from the germline V gene. This CDR3 is built from 19 residues. V shed 0 bases, J shed 0 bases, and the junction held 12 bases outside the gene matches. The chain's CDR3 is CASSVAGGGTTVSYNEQFF. Written as DNA, the CDR3 is TGTGCCAGCAGCGTAGCCGGAGGAGGGACTACCGTCTCCTACAATGAGCAGTTCTTC.

The rearrangement links TRBV5-1 to TRBJ2-7; possible D gene TRBD1, 6 bases. Germline V lookup: CDR1 SGHRS, CDR2 YFSETQ. V lost 0 bases and J lost 5, with 9 bases in between. The CDR3 length is 13 residues. The CDR3 loop reads CASSLVYRDEQYF. In DNA, the CDR3 is TGCGCCAGCAGCTTGGTGTACAGGGACGAGCAGTACTTC.

This clonotype has a count of ten or more. The V and J genes are TRBV12-3 or TRBV12-4 and TRBJ2-6; unclear D gene. The CDR3 runs to 15 residues. Deletions cut 2 bases from V and 2 bases from J, with 7 bases between. The CDR3 sequence is CASSLLGTGANVLTF. Here the CDR3 DNA reads TGTGCCAGCAGTTTATTGGGGACTGGGGCCAACGTCCTGACTTTC.

This chain uses TRBV7-2 with TRBJ1-1; D unclear. CDR1 is SGHTA, CDR2 FQGNSA, per germline. The V gene lost 5 bases and the J gene lost 2 bases, with 6 bases spanning the gap. CDR3 length equals 12 residues. The DNA for the CDR3 is TGTGCCAGCAGCCCAGACAACACTGAAGCTTTCTTT. As protein: CASSPDNTEAFF.

This clonotype came up a few times. The chain carries TRBV5-1 and TRBJ2-7, with 8 bases matching TRBD2. V shed 0 bases and J 4 bases; nucleotides not matched to a gene: 18. This CDR3 is built from 19 residues. Germline CDR1 SGHRS, CDR2 YFSETQ. In DNA, the CDR3 is TGCGCCAGCAGCTTGGGGACCGGGACTAGACCACTCCTCGGATACGAGCAGTACTTC. Residues: CASSLGTGTRPLLGYEQYF.

This clonotype has only a few counts. The chain combines TRBV5-1 with TRBJ1-6, with no clear D. The CDR3 length is 15 residues. V lost 0 bases to trimming and J lost 5 bases, with 9 bases between them. Germline V gene lookup returns CDR1 SGHRS and CDR2 YFSETQ. CDR3 region: CASSLVAEDNSPLHF. For the CDR3, the DNA is TGCGCCAGCAGCTTGGTGGCGGAAGATAATTCACCCCTCCACTTT.

The V gene is TRBV12-3 or TRBV12-4, the J gene TRBJ1-2; a weak D match, TRBD1 (6 bases). V lost 8 bases and J 0 bases, leaving 13 bases between the germline ends. This CDR3 is built from 14 residues. The CDR3 DNA reads TGTGCCAGCGCCAACAGGGCTACTAACTATGGCTACACCTTC. This gives the protein CASANRATNYGYTF.

This clonotype was observed many times. The chain couples TRBV20-1 to TRBJ1-1; no definite D call. Germline values: CDR1 DFQATT, CDR2 SNEGSKA (reference sequence). The CDR3 length is 13 residues. The ends were cut back, 3 bases at V and 4 bases at J, with 12 bases in the middle. The chain's CDR3 is CSARVGVATEAFF. The DNA of the CDR3 is TGCAGTGCTAGGGTTGGGGTTGCCACTGAAGCTTTCTTT.

This clonotype has just a few counts. This chain links TRBV3-1 with TRBJ2-7; 11 bases fit TRBD2. V shed 3 bases, J shed 2 bases, and the junction held 3 bases outside the gene matches. The CDR3 extends over 15 amino acids. Germline CDR1 reads LGHDT; CDR2 reads YNNKEL (reference sequence). The CDR3 bases are TGTGCCAGCAGCCATGGGGGACTAGCGGCCTACGAGCAGTACTTC. Encoded protein: CASSHGGLAAYEQYF.

In its sample, this clonotype was seen many times. This chain links TRBV5-1 with TRBJ2-2; 7 bases are shared with TRBD1. V shed 8 bases, J shed 1 base, and the junction held 14 bases outside the gene matches. Germline V lookup: CDR1 SGHRS, CDR2 YFSETQ. CDR3 size: 17 residues. The CDR3 DNA follows: TGCGCCAGTAAAAAATTAGGGGACAGCAAGAACACCGGGGAGCTGTTTTTT. Protein sequence: CASKKLGDSKNTGELFF.

This clonotype was counted many times. The CDR3: CASSLNPGNTEAFF. The CDR3 region has the DNA TGTGCCAGCTCCCTCAATCCGGGGAACACTGAAGCTTTCTTT. The chain couples TRBV18 to TRBJ1-1; no clear D gene. Trimming removed 6 bases at V and 1 base at J, with 12 bases between. The CDR3 totals 14 residues. Germline V gives CDR1 KGHSH, CDR2 LQKENI.

The chain employs TRBV29-1 and TRBJ2-2, with D hard to call. The germline V and J ends were trimmed by 4 bases and 2 bases, with 8 bases remaining between them. CDR3 length: 13 amino acids. The germline CDR1 and CDR2 sequences are SQVTM and ANQGSEA. CDR3 region: CSVGHSNTGELFF. The CDR3 DNA sequence: TGCAGCGTTGGGCACAGTAACACCGGGGAGCTGTTTTTT.

This clonotype was picked up a small number of times. This sequence joins TRBV11-2 and TRBJ2-7; 7 nucleotides match TRBD1. V was pared by 3 bases and J by 6 bases, with 11 bases of the junction left unmatched. The CDR3 sequence is 15 residues long. CDR1 SGHAT and CDR2 FQNNGV come from the germline V gene. The CDR3 DNA reads TGTGCCAGCAGCTTTTTGAACACAGGGGCGGTCGAGCAGTACTTC. Translated, it gives CASSFLNTGAVEQYF.

The chain recombines TRBV5-1 with TRBJ2-1; D might be TRBD2 (6 bases). There are 18 residues in the CDR3. Looked up from germline, CDR1 is SGHRS and CDR2 is YFSETQ. Trimming stripped 4 bases from V and 0 bases from J, with 20 bases between. The CDR3, as DNA: TGCGCCAGCAGCCCCGCGAAAATAGCGGCGAGCTCCTACAATGAGCAGTTCTTC. Residues: CASSPAKIAASSYNEQFF.

Many counts were recorded for this clonotype. The chain has TRBV2 and TRBJ2-7; D call uncertain. V was pared by 3 bases and J by 2 bases, with 14 bases between. CDR3 length: 15 residues. The V gene's germline CDR1 is SNHLY and CDR2 FYNNEI. The CDR3 DNA reads TGTGCCAGCAGTGACAAGCCTTCGGGTCCCTACGAGCAGTACTTC. Amino acids: CASSDKPSGPYEQYF.

The rearrangement joins TRBV13 to TRBJ2-2, with TRBD2 identical over 12 bases. The CDR3 sequence is 15 residues long. Germline-derived CDR1 and CDR2 are PRHDT and FYEKMQ (reference sequence). The junction had 6 bases not matched to a gene; V was cut back by 5 bases and J by 8 bases. This CDR3 is CASSLRLAGVGELFF. CDR3 sequence (DNA): TGTGCCAGCAGCCTCCGACTAGCGGGAGTTGGGGAGCTGTTTTTT.

This clonotype was picked up a small number of times. The rearrangement links TRBV15 to TRBJ1-5; D perhaps matches TRBD1 (5 bases). Between the trimmed V and J ends, which lost 0 bases and 2 bases, there was a span of 14 bases. Germline-derived CDR1 and CDR2 are LNHNV and YYDKDF (reference sequence). CDR3 length equals 17 residues. The CDR3 loop is CATSRDGGLRGNQPQHF. Written as DNA, the CDR3 is TGTGCCACCAGCAGAGATGGGGGACTCCGGGGCAATCAGCCCCAGCATTTT.